Included here is one TCR gamma chain sequence, with context. This clone turned up a few times. What antigen it recognizes has not been identified. A much larger clone lies a single base off, so this may be a read error. Other DNA sequences in the same sample also yield this CDR3. Counted from cysteine to phenylalanine, this CDR3 has 12 amino acids. The only DNA kept is the CDR3, 36 bases in frame from the first base. In the germline V gene, CDR1 corresponds to EGSNGY and CDR2 to YDSYNSKV. This sample is drawn from a study of intestinal T cells in coeliac disease (TCRdb year 2020). General notes on the study: In the TRG cohort, the mean age of coeliac patients was about 16 years compared with around 55 years for controls, so the coeliac patients were much younger than the controls. A second, larger TCR-gamma (TRG) cohort comprised duodenal biopsies from more than 30 coeliac disease patients and 21 non-coeliac controls. Duodenal biopsies from about 11 coeliac disease patients and about 11 non-coeliac controls were included in the TCR-delta (TRD) cohort.

Study-wide findings and limitations: Clustering based on TRG put most of the roughly 54 biopsies (roughly 94%) in the right class, and the reported leave-one-out accuracy was around 90%. Coeliac and control groups differed significantly in age, although an age-split analysis did not yield significant classification. TRD kmer-based clustering correctly classified all 22 biopsies in training, with a reported leave-one-out accuracy of over 85%. Repeated CDR3 amino acid sequences could not be distinguished from PCR duplicates. FFPE-derived DNA was found to be relatively degraded, and loss of a proportion of TCR sequences in each sample was likely caused by this degradation.

The library relied on multiplex PCR. Instrument used: Ion Torrent PGM. The LymphoTrack kit, which has primers carrying Illumina adapters, was used to amplify TRG repertoires from 200 ng of biopsy DNA. TRG amplicons were purified using AMPure XP beads, were quantified on a 2100 Bioanalyzer, and were pooled equimolarly. An Ion PGM instrument was used to sequence the TRG libraries. For the original study's pipeline: Using FastX, any read was removed if more than 10% of its nucleotides had quality scores below the third quartile calculated per patient. Reads were aligned with IMGT/HighV-QUEST to assign V, D and J genes, identify CDR3 regions and assess functionality. Sequences were converted to amino acids, and every sequence predicted to be non-functional was removed. The CDR3s were broken into kmers both with and without positional annotation, PCA was run on the kmer frequencies, and the samples were clustered using every one of the 1023 combinations of PCs 1-10. Classification was validated by leave-one-out cross-validation, in which parameters were re-optimised on the remaining samples each time. Shannon diversity was calculated with the vegan R package from repeated random subsamples, each the size of the lowest read count. TCRdb recomputed clones from the public reads with CATT; identical DNA rows were then combined. These V and J calls are TCRdb output, not the study's own analysis. For this sample the table gives several hundred gamma-chain clones, of which 35% to 50% were detected only once. The ten largest make up around 20% of the sample.

Genomic DNA was extracted with the QIAamp DNA FFPE tissue kit from ten 5-um FFPE scrolls per case. To test whether coeliac disease can be classified from the TCR repertoire, the study used fully anonymised formalin-fixed paraffin-embedded duodenal biopsies that were not needed for diagnosis. The chain is encoded by TRGV2 joined to TRGJ1 or TRGJ2. The sample was a duodenal biopsy. This sequence originates from a human donor with celiac disease. The base sequence is TGTGCCACCTGGGACGGGATGTCTGAGAAACTCTTC. Protein translation: CATWDGMSEKLF.